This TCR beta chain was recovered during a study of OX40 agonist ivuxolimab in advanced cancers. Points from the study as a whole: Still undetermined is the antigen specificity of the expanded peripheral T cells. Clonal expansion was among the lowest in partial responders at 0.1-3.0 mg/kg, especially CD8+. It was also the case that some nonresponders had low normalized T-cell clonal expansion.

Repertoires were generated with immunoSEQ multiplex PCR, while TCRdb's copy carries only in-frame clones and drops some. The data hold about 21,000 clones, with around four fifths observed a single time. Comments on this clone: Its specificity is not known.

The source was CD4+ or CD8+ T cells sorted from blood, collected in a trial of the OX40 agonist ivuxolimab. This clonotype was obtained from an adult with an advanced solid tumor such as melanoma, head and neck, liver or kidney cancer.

The CDR3 sequence: CASSPWLAGEYEQYF. The CDR3 DNA sequence: TGTGCCAGCAGCCCCTGGCTAGCGGGAGAGTACGAGCAGTACTTC. The rearrangement uses TRBV5-4 and TRBJ2-7; 10 bases line up with TRBD2. The CDR3 sequence is 15 residues long. V lost 4 bases to trimming and J lost 4 bases; unmatched junction nucleotides: 8. CDR1 is SGHNT and CDR2 is YYREEE in the germline V gene (reference sequence). Full variable domain (rest looked up from reference TRBV5-4 and TRBJ2-7): ETGVTQSPTHLIKTRGQQVTLRCSSQSGHNTVSWYQQALGQGPQFIFQYYREEENGRGNFPPRFSGLQFPNYSSELNVNALELDDSALYLCASSPWLAGEYEQYFGPGTRLTVT.